This record covers a single T cell receptor beta chain. Its antigen remains unknown. MiXCR, run by TCRdb on the 5' RACE reads, gives a single entry per CDR3 protein. The repertoire holds 400,000 to 550,000 distinct CDR3 sequences, approximately 22% seen once, with roughly 0.9% in the top ten. This sample is part of a study of identical twins. Germline CDR1 is MNHEY and CDR2 is SVGAGI. This CDR3 is built from 15 residues. The ends were cut back, 0 bases at V and 6 bases at J, with 15 bases in the middle. Study-level points and caveats: Where beta out-of-frame sequences were concerned, excess twin sharing was weaker. Possibly, invariant MAIT and iNKT cells partly confounded zero-insertion analyses.

This sample also appeared in a second study, on T cells expressing NK-cell markers.

Sequencing used CD4+ T cells sorted from blood. The chain links TRBV6-5 to TRBJ2-7; the D gene is possibly TRBD1 (6 bases). The source is a young woman in good health. CDR3 sequence reads: CASSYSHRDLPEQYF. The DNA for the CDR3 is TGTGCCAGCAGTTACTCCCACAGGGATTTACCCGAGCAGTACTTC.